This T cell receptor (beta chain) was sequenced during a study of regulatory T cells in long-lasting Graves disease. As for time point: newly diagnosed GD, antithyroid drugs for less than 3 months. PBMCs provided the RNA from which the TCR library was made. Arm-PCR with iRepertoire HTBI primers amplified the CDR3 regions for these TCR beta libraries. TCRdb fed the multiplex PCR reads into MiXCR, producing one record per CDR3 protein. The sample consists of about 440,000 distinct CDR3 sequences, about 15% of them appearing once. This CDR3 has 17 residues. Germline-derived CDR1 and CDR2 are MDHEN and SYDVKM. These data are also associated with another study on T cells in Graves' hyperthyroidism and ophthalmopathy.

The input for sequencing was peripheral blood mononuclear cells (PBMCs), taken at new diagnosis, from a patient treated with antithyroid drugs. This rearrangement joins TRBV28 to TRBJ2-5; 13 nucleotides agree with TRBD2. The J call is in doubt because the DNA end fits TRBJ2-1 better. This TCR was recovered from a young woman with Graves disease. DNA for the CDR3: TGTGCCAGCAGCCCAAAACTAGCGGGAGGGCCGGGTCCTGAGCAGTTCTTC. Encoded protein: CASSPKLAGGPGPEQFF.